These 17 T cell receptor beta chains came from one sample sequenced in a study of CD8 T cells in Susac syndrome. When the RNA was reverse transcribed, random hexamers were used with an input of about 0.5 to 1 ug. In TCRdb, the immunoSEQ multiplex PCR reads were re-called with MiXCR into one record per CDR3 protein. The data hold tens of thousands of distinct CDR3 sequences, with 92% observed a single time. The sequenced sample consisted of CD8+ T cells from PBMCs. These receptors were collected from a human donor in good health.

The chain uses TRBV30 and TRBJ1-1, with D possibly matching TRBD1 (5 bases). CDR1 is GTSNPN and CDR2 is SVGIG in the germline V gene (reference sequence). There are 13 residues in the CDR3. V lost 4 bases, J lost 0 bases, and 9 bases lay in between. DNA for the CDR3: TGTGCCTGGACGGGACTCATGAACACTGAAGCTTTCTTT. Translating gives CAWTGLMNTEAFF.

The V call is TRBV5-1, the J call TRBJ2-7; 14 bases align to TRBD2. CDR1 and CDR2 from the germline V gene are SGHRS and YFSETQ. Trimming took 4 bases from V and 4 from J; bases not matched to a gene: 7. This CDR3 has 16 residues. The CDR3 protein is CASSIGTSGRVYEQYF. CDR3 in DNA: TGCGCCAGCAGCATCGGGACTAGCGGGAGAGTTTACGAGCAGTACTTC. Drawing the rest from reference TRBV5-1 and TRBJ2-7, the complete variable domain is KAGVTQTPRYLIKTRGQQVTLSCSPISGHRSVSWYQQTPGQGLQFLFEYFSETQRNKGNFPGRFSGRQFSNSRSEMNVSTLELGDSALYLCASSIGTSGRVYEQYFGPGTRLTVT.

CDR3 region: CASSPLTDSNEKLFF. The CDR3 region has the DNA TGTGCCAGCAGTCCGTTGACAGATAGTAATGAAAAACTGTTTTTT. The chain carries TRBV27 and TRBJ1-4, with a tentative D call TRBD1 (5 bases). V dropped 5 bases and J dropped 4 bases, with 14 bases sitting between them. CDR3 length equals 15 residues. CDR1 is MNHEY, CDR2 SMNVEV, per germline (reference sequence).

CDR3 in amino acids: CATGYWDEETQYF. CDR3 DNA: TGTGCCACCGGCTATTGGGACGAAGAGACCCAGTACTTC. The chain carries TRBV15 and TRBJ2-5; D tentatively fits TRBD1 or TRBD2 (5 bases each). The V gene lost 8 bases and the J gene lost 3 bases, with 13 bases spanning the gap. The CDR3 loop spans 13 amino acids. The germline V gene has CDR1 LNHNV and CDR2 YYDKDF (reference sequence). Based on the CDR3 plus reference TRBV15 and TRBJ2-5, the full variable domain is DAMVIQNPRYQVTQFGKPVTLSCSQTLNHNVMYWYQQKSSQAPKLLFHYYDKDFNNEADTPDNFQSRRPNTSFCFLDIRSPGLGDTAMYLCATGYWDEETQYFGPGTRLLVL.

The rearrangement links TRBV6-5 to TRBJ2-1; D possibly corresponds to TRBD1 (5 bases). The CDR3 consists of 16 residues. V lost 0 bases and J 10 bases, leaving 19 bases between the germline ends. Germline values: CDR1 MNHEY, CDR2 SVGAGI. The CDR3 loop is CASSYSIVGPTREQFF. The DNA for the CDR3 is TGTGCCAGCAGTTACTCGATCGTGGGGCCCACACGGGAGCAGTTCTTC.

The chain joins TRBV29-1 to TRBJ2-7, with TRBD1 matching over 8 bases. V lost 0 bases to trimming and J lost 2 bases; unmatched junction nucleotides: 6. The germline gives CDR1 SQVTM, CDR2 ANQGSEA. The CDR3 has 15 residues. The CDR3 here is CSVEDPDREAYEQYF. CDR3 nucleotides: TGCAGCGTTGAAGATCCGGACAGGGAGGCCTACGAGCAGTACTTC.

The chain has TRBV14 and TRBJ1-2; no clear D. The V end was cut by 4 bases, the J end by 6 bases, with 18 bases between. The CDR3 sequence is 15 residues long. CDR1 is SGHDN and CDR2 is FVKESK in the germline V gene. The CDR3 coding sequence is TGTGCCAGCAGCCGATTCAGAGAGGTCTGGGATGGCTACACCTTC. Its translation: CASSRFREVWDGYTF.

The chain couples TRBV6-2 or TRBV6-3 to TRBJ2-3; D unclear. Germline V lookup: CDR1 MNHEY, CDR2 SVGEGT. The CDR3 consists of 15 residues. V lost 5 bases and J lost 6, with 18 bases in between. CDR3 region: CASSPGSPRTDTQYF. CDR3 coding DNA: TGTGCCAGCAGTCCCGGGTCCCCGAGGACGGATACGCAGTATTTT.

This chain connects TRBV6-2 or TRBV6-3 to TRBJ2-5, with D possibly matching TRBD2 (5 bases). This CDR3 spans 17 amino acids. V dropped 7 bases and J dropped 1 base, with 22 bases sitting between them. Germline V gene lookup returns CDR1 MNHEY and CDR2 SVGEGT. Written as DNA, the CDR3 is TGTGCCAGCACCGACCTCTACCCGGGCGGACTCCAAGAGACCCAGTACTTC. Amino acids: CASTDLYPGGLQETQYF.

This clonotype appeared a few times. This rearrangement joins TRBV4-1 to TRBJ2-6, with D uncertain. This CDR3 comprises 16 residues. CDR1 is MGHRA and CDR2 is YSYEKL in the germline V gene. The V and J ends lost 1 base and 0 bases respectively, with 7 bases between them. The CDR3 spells CASSQVFHSGANVLTF. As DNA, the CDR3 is TGCGCCAGCAGCCAAGTATTCCACTCTGGGGCCAACGTCCTGACTTTC.

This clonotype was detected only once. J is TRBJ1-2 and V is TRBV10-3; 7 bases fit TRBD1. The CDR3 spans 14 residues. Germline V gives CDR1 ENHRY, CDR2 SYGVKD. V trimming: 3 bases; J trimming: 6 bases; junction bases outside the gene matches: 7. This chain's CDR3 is CAISDRTGSDGYTF. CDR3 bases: TGTGCCATCAGTGACCGGACAGGATCAGATGGCTACACCTTC.

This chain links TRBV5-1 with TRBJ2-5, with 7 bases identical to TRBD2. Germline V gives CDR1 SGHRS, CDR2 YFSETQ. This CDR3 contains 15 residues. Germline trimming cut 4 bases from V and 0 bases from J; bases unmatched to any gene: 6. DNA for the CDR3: TGCGCCAGCAGCCGATCCGGGGGGTACCAAGAGACCCAGTACTTC. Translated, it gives CASSRSGGYQETQYF.

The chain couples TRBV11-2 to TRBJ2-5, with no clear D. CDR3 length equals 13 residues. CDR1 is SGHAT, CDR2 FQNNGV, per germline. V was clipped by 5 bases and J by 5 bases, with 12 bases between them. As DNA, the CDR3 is TGTGCCAGCAGCCCCAGTGCGGTGGAGACCCAGTACTTC. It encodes CASSPSAVETQYF.

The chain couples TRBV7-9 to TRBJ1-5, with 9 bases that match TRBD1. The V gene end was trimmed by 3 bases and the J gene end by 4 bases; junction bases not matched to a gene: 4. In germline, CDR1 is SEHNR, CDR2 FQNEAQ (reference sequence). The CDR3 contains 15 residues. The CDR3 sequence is CASSLSTGGNQPQHF. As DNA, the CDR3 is TGTGCCAGCAGCTTGTCGACAGGGGGTAATCAGCCCCAGCATTTT.

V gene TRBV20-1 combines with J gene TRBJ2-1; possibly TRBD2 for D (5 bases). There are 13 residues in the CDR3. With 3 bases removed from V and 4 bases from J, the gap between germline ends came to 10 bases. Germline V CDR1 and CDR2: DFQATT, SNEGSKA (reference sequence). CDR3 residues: CSARGRLYNEQFF. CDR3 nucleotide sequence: TGCAGTGCTAGGGGGAGACTATACAATGAGCAGTTCTTC.

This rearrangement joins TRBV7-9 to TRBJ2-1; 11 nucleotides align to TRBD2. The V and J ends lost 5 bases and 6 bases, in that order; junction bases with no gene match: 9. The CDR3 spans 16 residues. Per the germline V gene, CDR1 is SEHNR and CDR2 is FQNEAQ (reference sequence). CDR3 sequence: CASSRSGLAAFNEQFF. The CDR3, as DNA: TGTGCCAGCAGCCGATCGGGACTAGCGGCCTTCAATGAGCAGTTCTTC.

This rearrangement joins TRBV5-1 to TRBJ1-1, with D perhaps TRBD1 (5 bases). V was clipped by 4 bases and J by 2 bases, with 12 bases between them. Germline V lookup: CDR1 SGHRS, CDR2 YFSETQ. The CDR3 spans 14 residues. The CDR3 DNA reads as TGCGCCAGCAGCGTGGGACGGGGCAACACTGAAGCTTTCTTT. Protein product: CASSVGRGNTEAFF.